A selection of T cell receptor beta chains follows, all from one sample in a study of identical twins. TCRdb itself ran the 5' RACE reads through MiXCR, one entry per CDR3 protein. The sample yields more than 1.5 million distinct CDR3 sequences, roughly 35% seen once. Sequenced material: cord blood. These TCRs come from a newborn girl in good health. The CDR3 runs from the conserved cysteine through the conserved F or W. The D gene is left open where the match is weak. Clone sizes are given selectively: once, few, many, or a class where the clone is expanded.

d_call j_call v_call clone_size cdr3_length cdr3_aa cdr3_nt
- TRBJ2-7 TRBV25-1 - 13 CASSGSSSYEQYF TGTGCCAGCAGTGGGTCCTCGTCCTACGAGCAGTACTTC
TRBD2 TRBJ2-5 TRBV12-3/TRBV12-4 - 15 CASSLRGLAFNEQYF TGTGCCAGCAGTCTCCGAGGACTAGCCTTCAATGAGCAGTACTTC
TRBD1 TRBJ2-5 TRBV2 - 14 CASVYGQGVETQYF TGTGCCAGCGTATACGGACAGGGGGTAGAGACCCAGTACTTC
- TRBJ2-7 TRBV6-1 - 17 CASSRHRELSGWDEQYF TGTGCCAGCAGCCGACACAGGGAACTCTCGGGTTGGGACGAGCAGTACTTC
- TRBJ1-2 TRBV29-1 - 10 CSTDSYGYTF TGCAGCACCGACAGCTATGGCTACACCTTC
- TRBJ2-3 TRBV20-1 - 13 CSARGGTGTPVSF TGCAGTGCTAGAGGGGGAACCGGGACCCCTGTGTCTTTT
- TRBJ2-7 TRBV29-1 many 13 CSVADRSSYEQYF TGCAGCGTTGCAGACAGGAGCTCCTACGAGCAGTACTTC
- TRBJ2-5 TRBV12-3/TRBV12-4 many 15 CASSFFSGSWETQYF TGTGCCAGCAGTTTTTTTTCCGGGAGTTGGGAGACCCAGTACTTC
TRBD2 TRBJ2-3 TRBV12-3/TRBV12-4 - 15 CASSLLAVRADVQYF TGTGCCAGCAGTTTACTAGCGGTAAGAGCAGATGTGCAGTATTTT
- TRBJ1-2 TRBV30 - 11 CAWSQAQVGTF TGTGCCTGGAGTCAGGCCCAAGTCGGCACCTTC
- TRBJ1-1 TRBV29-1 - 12 CSVERWNTEAFF TGCAGCGTTGAAAGATGGAACACTGAAGCTTTCTTT
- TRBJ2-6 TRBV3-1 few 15 CASSQEDPGANVLTF TGTGCCAGCAGCCAAGAAGATCCTGGGGCCAACGTCCTGACTTTC
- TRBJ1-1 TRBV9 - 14 CASSVAAGNTEAFF TGTGCCAGCAGCGTAGCCGCGGGGAACACTGAAGCTTTCTTT
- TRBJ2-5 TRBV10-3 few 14 CAISESVGLETQYF TGTGCCATCAGTGAGTCAGTAGGGCTGGAGACCCAGTACTTC
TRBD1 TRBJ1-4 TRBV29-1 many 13 CSVVSRGNEKLFF TGCAGCGTTGTATCCAGGGGGAATGAAAAACTGTTTTTT
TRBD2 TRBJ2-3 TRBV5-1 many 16 CASSSGLARVADTQYF TGCGCCAGCAGCTCGGGACTAGCGAGGGTTGCAGATACGCAGTATTTT